A single sample gave rise to the 32 T cell receptor beta chains below, sequenced in a study of cytomegalovirus exposure and HLA in healthy donors. PCR employed 60 Vbeta and 13 Jbeta primers. Measured with immunoSEQ multiplex PCR; TCRdb has only the in-frame clones, and not every one. The sample consists of about 150,000 clones, 82% of them appearing once. The sequenced material came from PBMCs. Receptor source: a man aged 25 to 40 in good health and CMV-seropositive.

A few counts support this clone. The chain is built from TRBV5-1 and TRBJ2-7; 12 nucleotides line up with TRBD2. CDR1 is SGHRS, CDR2 YFSETQ, per germline. This CDR3 spans 17 amino acids. Trimming at V came to 1 base and at J to 1 base, leaving 6 bases not matched to a gene. CDR3 protein: CASSLWTSGTTSYEQYF. DNA for the CDR3: TGCGCCAGCAGCTTGTGGACTAGCGGGACCACTTCCTACGAGCAGTACTTC.

This rearrangement joins TRBV2 to TRBJ2-3, with TRBD2 identical over 11 bases. Per the germline V gene, CDR1 is SNHLY and CDR2 is FYNNEI. The CDR3 loop spans 17 amino acids. Unmatched junction bases numbered 12, after V lost 6 bases and J lost 4 bases. The DNA for the CDR3 is TGTGCCAGCAGGGACGTTGAACTAGCGGGAGCCCCAGATACGCAGTATTTT. This gives the protein CASRDVELAGAPDTQYF.

V and J are TRBV5-1 and TRBJ1-1; 7 positions agree with TRBD1. The CDR3 loop spans 14 amino acids. The V and J ends lost 4 bases and 1 base, in that order; junction bases with no gene match: 4. Germline V gene sequence: CDR1 SGHRS, CDR2 YFSETQ. The CDR3 is CASSPRQGNTEAFF. CDR3 DNA sequence: TGCGCCAGCAGCCCTCGACAGGGGAACACTGAAGCTTTCTTT.

The chain employs TRBV28 and TRBJ1-2, with 8 bases identical to TRBD1. CDR1 is MDHEN and CDR2 is SYDVKM in the germline V gene. J was trimmed by 4 bases and V by 7 bases; bases with no gene match: 8. The CDR3 runs to 14 residues. The CDR3 reads CASITPGQAYGYTF. DNA of the CDR3: TGTGCCAGCATTACACCGGGACAGGCCTATGGCTACACCTTC.

This sequence joins TRBV27 and TRBJ1-2, with TRBD1 matching 7 bases. Germline CDR1 MNHEY, CDR2 SMNVEV (reference sequence). The J segment lost 3 bases and the V segment lost 6 bases, leaving 16 bases of the junction unmatched. CDR3 size: 17 residues. In DNA, the CDR3 is TGTGCCAGCAGACGGACACTGGGACAGTCAGGAGACTATGGCTACACCTTC. It translates to CASRRTLGQSGDYGYTF.

The chain carries TRBV29-1 and TRBJ2-7, with D possibly being TRBD1 (6 bases). The V end lost 2 bases, the J end lost 4 bases, and 15 bases lay between the germline ends. The CDR3 runs to 14 residues. The V gene's germline CDR1 is SQVTM and CDR2 ANQGSEA. CDR3 loop: CSVELDSDVYEQYF. CDR3 nucleotides: TGCAGCGTTGAACTGGACAGTGACGTTTACGAGCAGTACTTC.

V and J are TRBV27 and TRBJ2-7; 10 bases map to TRBD1. The germline CDR1 and CDR2 sequences are MNHEY and SMNVEV (reference sequence). The CDR3 has 15 residues. J was trimmed by 2 bases and V by 5 bases; bases with no gene match: 6. CDR3 bases: TGTGCCAGCAGTCGGGGACAGGGGCTCACCTACGAGCAGTACTTC. Translation gives CASSRGQGLTYEQYF.

The chain employs TRBV20-1 and TRBJ2-3, with D tentatively TRBD2 (6 bases). The V gene lost 5 bases and the J gene lost 6 bases, with 6 bases spanning the gap. Germline V CDR1 and CDR2: DFQATT, SNEGSKA (reference sequence). The CDR3 is made up of 10 amino acids. CDR3 loop: CSAGRDTQYF. The DNA of the CDR3 is TGCAGTGCTGGGAGGGATACGCAGTATTTT.

The chain combines TRBV18 with TRBJ1-1; 9 bases line up with TRBD1. This CDR3 has 16 residues. Unmatched junction bases numbered 7, after V lost 1 base and J lost 4 bases. Germline CDR1 is KGHSH and CDR2 is LQKENI. CDR3 amino acids: CASSPQPGQGFTEAFF. CDR3 nucleotides: TGTGCCAGCTCACCACAACCGGGACAGGGCTTCACTGAAGCTTTCTTT.

The rearrangement uses TRBV29-1 and TRBJ2-1; D remains ambiguous. Germline CDR1 reads SQVTM; CDR2 reads ANQGSEA. This CDR3 contains 12 residues. V lost 2 bases to trimming and J lost 3 bases, with 5 bases between them. Here the CDR3 reads CSVELSYNEQFF. CDR3 sequence (DNA): TGCAGCGTTGAACTGAGCTACAATGAGCAGTTCTTC.

The chain recombines TRBV5-4 with TRBJ2-3; TRBD2 matches 8 bases. V was pared by 5 bases and J by 3 bases, with 11 bases of the junction left unmatched. This CDR3 is built from 16 residues. CDR1 SGHNT and CDR2 YYREEE come from the germline V gene (reference sequence). DNA of the CDR3: TGTGCCAGCAGGGCGGCAGCGGGAGTTCGTACAGATACGCAGTATTTT. Its translation is CASRAAAGVRTDTQYF.

CDR3 in DNA: TGTGCCAGCAGCTTACGAGTGAACACTGAAGCTTTCTTT. As protein: CASSLRVNTEAFF. The V call is TRBV13, the J call TRBJ1-1; D uncertain. CDR3 length: 13 residues. Germline loops: CDR1 PRHDT, CDR2 FYEKMQ (reference sequence). V was cut by 2 bases and J by 0 bases, with 4 bases left in between.

J is TRBJ2-3 and V is TRBV28, with 9 bases lining up with TRBD2. The V gene end was trimmed by 6 bases and the J gene end by 0 bases; junction bases not matched to a gene: 7. The CDR3 spans 16 residues. The germline V gene encodes CDR1 MDHEN and CDR2 SYDVKM. The CDR3 reads CASRRGGARSTDTQYF. Here the CDR3 DNA reads TGTGCCAGCAGGCGCGGGGGGGCCCGGAGCACAGATACGCAGTATTTT. The whole variable domain, filled in from reference TRBV28 and TRBJ2-3, reads DVKVTQSSRYLVKRTGEKVFLECVQDMDHENMFWYRQDPGLGLRLIYFSYDVKMKEKGDIPEGYSVSREKKERFSLILESASTNQTSMYLCASRRGGARSTDTQYFGPGTRLTVL.

Here the CDR3 reads CASSLAENTGELFF. The CDR3 DNA sequence: TGTGCCAGCAGTTTGGCAGAAAACACCGGGGAGCTGTTTTTT. J is TRBJ2-2 and V is TRBV28; no definite D call. The germline CDR1 and CDR2 sequences are MDHEN and SYDVKM. V dropped 3 bases and J dropped 2 bases, with 7 bases sitting between them. CDR3 length equals 14 residues.

This chain connects TRBV5-1 to TRBJ1-1, with D perhaps matching TRBD1 (5 bases). With 3 bases removed from V and 8 bases from J, the gap between germline ends came to 11 bases. The CDR3 consists of 12 residues. CDR1 is SGHRS and CDR2 is YFSETQ in the germline V gene. CDR3 coding DNA: TGCGCCAGCAGCTCACCGGGACTAGAAGCTTTCTTT. Its translation is CASSSPGLEAFF.

This chain joins TRBV4-1 and TRBJ2-2; unclear D gene. Trimming took off 5 bases at V and 5 bases at J, with 9 bases between the two ends. CDR1 is MGHRA, CDR2 YSYEKL, per germline. The CDR3 has 13 residues. In nucleotides, the CDR3 is TGCGCCAGCAGCTCCCGGTCTACCGGGGAGCTGTTTTTT. It specifies CASSSRSTGELFF.

The chain joins TRBV28 to TRBJ1-5; 10 positions agree with TRBD1. The length of the CDR3 is 15 residues. V shed 6 bases and J 1 base; nucleotides not matched to a gene: 3. Germline V gene data show CDR1 as MDHEN and CDR2 as SYDVKM. The CDR3, as DNA: TGTGCCAGCAGGACAGGGGGCGGGAGCAATCAGCCCCAGCATTTT. This encodes CASRTGGGSNQPQHF.

V gene TRBV5-1 combines with J gene TRBJ2-5; 7 bases line up with TRBD1. Germline CDR1 is SGHRS and CDR2 is YFSETQ. V lost 3 bases, J lost 4 bases, and 3 bases stayed unmatched. The CDR3 is made up of 13 amino acids. CDR3 protein: CASSSTGVETQYF. In DNA, the CDR3 is TGCGCCAGCAGCTCAACAGGGGTAGAGACCCAGTACTTC.

The rearrangement joins TRBV19 to TRBJ2-1; TRBD1 matches 9 bases. Germline V gives CDR1 LNHDA, CDR2 SQIVND (reference sequence). This CDR3 region has 17 residues. The junction had 9 bases not matched to a gene; V was cut back by 1 base and J by 5 bases. In DNA, the CDR3 is TGTGCCAGTAGTATAGGGGGAGGGGACAGGGTCGACAATGAGCAGTTCTTC. Residues: CASSIGGGDRVDNEQFF.

The V and J genes are TRBV29-1 and TRBJ2-1, with D perhaps TRBD2 (6 bases). This CDR3 is 11 amino acids long. Trimming pared 6 bases from V and 8 bases from J, leaving 11 bases between. Looked up from germline, CDR1 is SQVTM and CDR2 is ANQGSEA. The CDR3 region is CSVGLFDEQFF. CDR3 DNA: TGCAGCGTCGGACTATTCGATGAGCAGTTCTTC.

J is TRBJ1-2 and V is TRBV6-5, with 7 bases identical to TRBD1. Germline loops: CDR1 MNHEY, CDR2 SVGAGI. This CDR3 has 14 amino acids. Trimming removed 0 bases from V and 8 bases from J; junction bases left unmatched: 6. CDR3 sequence (DNA): TGTGCCAGCAGTTACTCGACAGGGTCGCGGGGCTACACCTTC. This encodes CASSYSTGSRGYTF.

This sequence joins TRBV5-6 and TRBJ1-6, with 10 bases that match TRBD1. CDR3 length: 15 amino acids. The germline V gene has CDR1 SGHDT and CDR2 YYEEEE. With 3 bases clipped from V and 10 bases from J, the junction kept 7 bases outside the gene matches. CDR3 residues: CASSWDRGRESPLHF. As DNA, the CDR3 is TGTGCCAGCAGCTGGGACAGGGGTCGGGAATCACCCCTCCACTTT.

CDR3 sequence (DNA): TGTGCCACCAGCAGAGGTGAGAGAGACAGGGGTACCACAGATACGCAGTATTTT. The encoded protein is CATSRGERDRGTTDTQYF. The J gene is TRBJ2-3, the V gene TRBV15; 8 nucleotides align to TRBD1. V was clipped by 1 base and J by 2 bases; unmatched bases: 11. This CDR3 is built from 18 residues. CDR1 is LNHNV, CDR2 YYDKDF, per germline (reference sequence).

The table lists this clone with a few counts. J is TRBJ1-2 and V is TRBV19; D is uncertain. The CDR3 length is 13 residues. The ends were cut back, 7 bases at V and 8 bases at J, with 17 bases in the middle. Germline V gene sequence: CDR1 LNHDA, CDR2 SQIVND (reference sequence). In nucleotides, the CDR3 is TGTGCCAGTACCCTACCTCTTTCGGGAGGCTACACCTTC. Translation: CASTLPLSGGYTF.

The chain joins TRBV7-6 to TRBJ2-5; D is possibly TRBD1 (6 bases). The V gene lost 5 bases and the J gene lost 2 bases, with 9 bases spanning the gap. From germline, CDR1 is SGHVS and CDR2 FNYEAQ. There are 13 residues in the CDR3. The CDR3 loop is CASSRQAQETQYF. DNA of the CDR3: TGTGCCAGCAGCCGACAGGCTCAAGAGACCCAGTACTTC.

The chain joins TRBV7-9 to TRBJ2-2; TRBD2 might be the D (5 bases). The CDR3 contains 14 residues. V dropped 0 bases and J dropped 4 bases, with 6 bases sitting between them. Germline V gene sequence: CDR1 SEHNR, CDR2 FQNEAQ (reference sequence). The CDR3 DNA reads as TGTGCCAGCAGCTTAGCGGACTCCACCGGGGAGCTGTTTTTT. This gives the protein CASSLADSTGELFF.

The chain combines TRBV5-1 with TRBJ2-1; 7 nucleotides agree with TRBD1. Germline trimming cut 0 bases from V and 0 bases from J; bases unmatched to any gene: 3. The CDR3 length is 16 residues. Germline V gene lookup returns CDR1 SGHRS and CDR2 YFSETQ. The CDR3 DNA is TGCGCCAGCAGCTTGGCCCGGACAGGCTCCTACAATGAGCAGTTCTTC. Amino acid sequence: CASSLARTGSYNEQFF.

The count of this clone is one. The gene calls are TRBV5-1 and TRBJ2-5; possible D gene TRBD2, 5 bases. The CDR3 extends over 14 amino acids. CDR1 SGHRS and CDR2 YFSETQ come from the germline V gene. Trimming took off 4 bases at V and 5 bases at J, with 15 bases between the two ends. The CDR3 coding sequence is TGCGCCAGCAGCCCTAGGGAGCAGTCGGAGACCCAGTACTTC. Translated, it gives CASSPREQSETQYF.

The chain carries TRBV7-2 and TRBJ2-5; maybe TRBD1 (6 bases). The DNA end is more similar to TRBJ2-7, so the J call may be wrong. The CDR3 is 13 residues long. The V gene's germline CDR1 is SGHTA and CDR2 FQGNSA. The CDR3 loop reads CASSWYRVNEQYF. In nucleotides, the CDR3 is TGTGCCAGCAGCTGGTACAGGGTCAACGAGCAGTACTTC.

Concerning this clone: An end of the junction differs from the germline gene, which may be a read error. The chain combines TRBV6-5 with TRBJ2-6, with TRBD1 as a possible D gene (6 bases). Germline V gives CDR1 MNHEY, CDR2 SVGAGI. The CDR3 is 16 residues long. As DNA, the CDR3 is TGTGCCAGCAGTTACTTGGGGGTATCAGGGGCCAACGGCCTGACTTTC. This gives the protein CASSYLGVSGANGLTF.

This chain connects TRBV2 to TRBJ2-3, with 10 nucleotides matching TRBD2. V dropped 3 bases and J dropped 3; count of bases not matched to a gene: 3. The CDR3 runs to 15 residues. CDR1 and CDR2 (germline): SNHLY, FYNNEI. The CDR3 sequence is CASSDASGRTDTQYF. CDR3 nucleotide sequence: TGTGCCAGCAGTGACGCTAGCGGGAGAACAGATACGCAGTATTTT.

The chain combines TRBV18 with TRBJ2-7; 9 nucleotides agree with TRBD2. Germline V gene data show CDR1 as KGHSH and CDR2 as LQKENI. V shed 2 bases and J 4 bases; nucleotides not matched to a gene: 6. This CDR3 spans 15 amino acids. Here the CDR3 DNA reads TGTGCCAGCTCACCAGGTAGCGGGAGAGTTTACGAGCAGTACTTC. Translation gives CASSPGSGRVYEQYF. The whole variable domain, filled in from reference TRBV18 and TRBJ2-7, reads NAGVMQNPRHLVRRRGQEARLRCSPMKGHSHVYWYRQLPEEGLKFMVYLQKENIIDESGMPKERFSAEFPKEGPSILRIQQVVRGDSAAYFCASSPGSGRVYEQYFGPGTRLTVT.